This T cell receptor beta chain was sequenced for a study of blood T cell repertoires in COVID-19. Germline V gene sequence: CDR1 SEHNR, CDR2 FQNEAQ (reference sequence). The CDR3 loop spans 14 amino acids. Trimming removed 5 bases from V and 6 bases from J; junction bases left unmatched: 7. Clones were sequenced by immunoSEQ multiplex PCR, and TCRdb holds only the in-frame ones, with some missing. The data contain under 110,000 clones, approximately 92% of them singletons. The receptor was derived from a man aged 45-60 years with active COVID-19. Sequencing input: peripheral blood. The chain links TRBV7-9 to TRBJ1-5; 7 bases align to TRBD1. The CDR3 loop is CASSDRDSGQPQHF. The CDR3 bases are TGTGCCAGCAGCGACCGGGACAGCGGTCAGCCCCAGCATTTT.